This TCR beta chain was recorded in a study of a mutant IDH1 vaccine in newly diagnosed glioma (dated by TCRdb to the early 2020s). In the study overall: Patients were given eight vaccinations, in weeks 1, 3, 5, 7, 11, 15, 19 and 23, which matched visits V03 through V10. Vaccination began 4-6 weeks after radiotherapy alone, or alongside temozolomide cycles in the chemotherapy-containing groups. Of the approximately 30 treated patients, 62.5% were male and 37.5% were female, and a mean age of roughly 41 years was recorded. Before enrollment, patients had received standard therapy of radiotherapy alone, temozolomide alone, or radiochemotherapy with temozolomide; most received the combination. Peripheral blood was collected at six visits: V03 (baseline), V05, V07, V10, V12 and V13. For exploratory analyses, about 25 treated patients had longitudinal TCRB deep sequencing done wherever samples were available.

Study-level results and caveats: Availability determined which PBMC samples were chosen for TCRB deep sequencing. It was noted by the authors that analyses of patient blood samples could not be reproduced owing to sample limitations. Pseudoprogression appeared unrelated to alterations in the top peripheral T cell clonotypes detected by TCRB sequencing. Across multiple MHC alleles, vaccine-induced immune responses were seen in just over 90% of patients.

Library prep was done by the immunoSEQ multiplex PCR assay. The hsTCRB Kit was used according to the manufacturer's protocol to amplify rearranged TCR beta chain sequences. An Illumina MiSeq was used to sequence the TCRB libraries. The original pipeline was this. The proprietary platform of the kit vendor was used for demultiplexing, trimming and gene mapping. TCRdb's version of the immuneACCESS table is confined to in-frame rearrangements and falls short of the full clone set. An unresolved V gene accounts for under half of the shortfall where checked; the remainder is of unknown origin. From that table come the V and J calls and clone size; the DNA was used to work out D and trimming. This sample is represented by roughly 60,000 clones; around 83% of them were singletons. In total, the top ten clones hold less than 5% of the sample. As regards this clone: Its antigen is unknown. No much larger clone is present one base from it, and per-base qualities are unavailable.

Taken with the paper, the label for time point translates to: week 23, last vaccination. Each vaccine dose, consisting of 300 ug of a 20-mer mutant IDH1 peptide in Montanide, was administered subcutaneously with topical imiquimod. Newly diagnosed WHO grade 3 or 4 IDH1-mutant astrocytomas showing loss of nuclear ATRX were present in the donors. The samples were drawn from NOA16, a multicentre, single-arm, open-label phase I trial in Germany that tested a mutant IDH1 peptide vaccine in humans for the first time. Genomic DNA for TCRB sequencing was extracted from EDTA blood using the DNeasy Blood and Tissue Kit. The germline V gene yields SGHAT for CDR1 and FQNNGV for CDR2. Trimmed from V: 5 bases; trimmed from J: 3 bases; junction bases lacking a gene match: 3. CDR3 length: 15 amino acids, cysteine to phenylalanine. CDR3 DNA only is kept here, 45 bases in frame from base 1.

The TCR originated in a man aged 30 to 45 with glioma. Source: PBMCs, taken from a glioma patient whose treatment included an IDH1 peptide vaccine. The rearranged chain carries TRBV11-2 and TRBJ2-2, with 10 bases in between that match TRBD1. The nucleotides are TGTGCCAGCAGCGCGGGACAGGGGTACACCGGGGAGCTGTTTTTT. Translated, this is CASSAGQGYTGELFF.